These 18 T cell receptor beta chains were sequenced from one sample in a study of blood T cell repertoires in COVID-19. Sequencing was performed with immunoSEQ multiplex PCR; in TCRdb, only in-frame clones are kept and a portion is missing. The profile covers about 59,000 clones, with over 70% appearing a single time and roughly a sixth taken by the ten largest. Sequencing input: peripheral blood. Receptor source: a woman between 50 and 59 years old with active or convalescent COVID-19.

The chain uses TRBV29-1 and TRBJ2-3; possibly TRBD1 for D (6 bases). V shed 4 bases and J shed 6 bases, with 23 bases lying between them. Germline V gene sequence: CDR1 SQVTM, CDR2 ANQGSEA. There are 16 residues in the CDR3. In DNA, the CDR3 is TGCAGCGTTGTTTCCCTGGGGGCAGCAGGGTGGGATACGCAGTATTTT. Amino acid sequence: CSVVSLGAAGWDTQYF.

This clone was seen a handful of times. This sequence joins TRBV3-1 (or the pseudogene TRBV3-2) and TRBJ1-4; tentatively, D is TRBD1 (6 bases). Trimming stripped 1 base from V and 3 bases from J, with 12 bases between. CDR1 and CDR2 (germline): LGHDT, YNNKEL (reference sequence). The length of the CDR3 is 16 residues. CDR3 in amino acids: CASSQAQGVANEKLFF. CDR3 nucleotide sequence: TGTGCCAGCAGCCAAGCACAGGGAGTTGCTAATGAAAAACTGTTTTTT.

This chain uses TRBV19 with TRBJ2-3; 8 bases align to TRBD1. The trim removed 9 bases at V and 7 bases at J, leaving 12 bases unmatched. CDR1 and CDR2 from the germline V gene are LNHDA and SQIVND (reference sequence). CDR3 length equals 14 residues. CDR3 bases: TGTGCCAGCCATTCAGGGGGCACCAGGAATACGCAGTATTTT. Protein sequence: CASHSGGTRNTQYF.

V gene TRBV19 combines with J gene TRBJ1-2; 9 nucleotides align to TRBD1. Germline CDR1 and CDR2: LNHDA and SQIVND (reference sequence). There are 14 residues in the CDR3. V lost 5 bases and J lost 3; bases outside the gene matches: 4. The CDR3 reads CASSRQGVDYGYTF. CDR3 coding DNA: TGTGCCAGTAGTCGACAGGGGGTCGACTATGGCTACACCTTC.

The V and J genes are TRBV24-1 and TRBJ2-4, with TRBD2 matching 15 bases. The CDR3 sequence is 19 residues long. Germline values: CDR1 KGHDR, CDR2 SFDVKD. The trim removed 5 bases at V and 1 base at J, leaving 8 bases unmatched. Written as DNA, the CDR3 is TGTGCCACCAGTGCGGGACTAGCGGGAGGAAATGCGGCCAAAAACATTCAGTACTTC. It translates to CATSAGLAGGNAAKNIQYF.

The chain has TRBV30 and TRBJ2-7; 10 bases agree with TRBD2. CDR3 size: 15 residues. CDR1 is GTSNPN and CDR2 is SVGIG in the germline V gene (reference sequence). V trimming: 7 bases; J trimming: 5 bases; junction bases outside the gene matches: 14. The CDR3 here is CAYGFGASGRNEQYF. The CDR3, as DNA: TGTGCCTACGGGTTTGGGGCTAGCGGGAGAAACGAGCAGTACTTC.

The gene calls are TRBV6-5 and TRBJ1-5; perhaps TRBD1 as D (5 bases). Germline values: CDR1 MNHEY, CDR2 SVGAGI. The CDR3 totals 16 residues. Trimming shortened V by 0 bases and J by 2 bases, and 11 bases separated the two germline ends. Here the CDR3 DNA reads TGTGCCAGCAGTTACTCGACACCCAGGGGCAATCAGCCCCAGCATTTT. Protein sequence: CASSYSTPRGNQPQHF.

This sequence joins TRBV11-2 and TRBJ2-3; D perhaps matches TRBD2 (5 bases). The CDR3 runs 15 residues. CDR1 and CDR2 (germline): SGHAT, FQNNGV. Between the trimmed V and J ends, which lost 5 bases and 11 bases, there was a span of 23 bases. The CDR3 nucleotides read TGTGCCAGCAGCCTAAAAGGGTTCCCCAATGAGGGGCAGTATTTT. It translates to CASSLKGFPNEGQYF.

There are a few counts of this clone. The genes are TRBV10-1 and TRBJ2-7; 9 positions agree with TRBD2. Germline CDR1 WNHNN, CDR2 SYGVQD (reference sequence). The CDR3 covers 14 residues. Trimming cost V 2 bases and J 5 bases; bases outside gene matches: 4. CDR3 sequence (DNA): TGCGCCAGCAGTGAGCCGGGACTAGCTCACGAGCAGTACTTC. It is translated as CASSEPGLAHEQYF.

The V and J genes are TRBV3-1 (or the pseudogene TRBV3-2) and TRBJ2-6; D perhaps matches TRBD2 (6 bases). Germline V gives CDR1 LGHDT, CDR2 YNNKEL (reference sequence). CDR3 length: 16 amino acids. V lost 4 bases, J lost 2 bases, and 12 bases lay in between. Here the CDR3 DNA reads TGTGCCAGCAGCCTTAGTCCGGGGGCTGGGGCCAACGTCCTGACTTTC. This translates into CASSLSPGAGANVLTF.

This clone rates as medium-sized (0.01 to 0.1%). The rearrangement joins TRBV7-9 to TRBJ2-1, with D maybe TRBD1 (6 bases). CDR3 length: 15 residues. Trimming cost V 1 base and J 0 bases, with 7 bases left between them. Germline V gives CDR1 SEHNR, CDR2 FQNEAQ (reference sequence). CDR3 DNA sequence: TGTGCCAGCAGCTTAGGGGACAACTCCTACAATGAGCAGTTCTTC. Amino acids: CASSLGDNSYNEQFF.

The CDR3 spells CASSQDSGRGFEQFF. The CDR3 DNA follows: TGTGCCAGCAGCCAAGATTCCGGGAGAGGGTTTGAGCAGTTCTTC. The chain uses TRBV14 and TRBJ2-1; D might be TRBD2 (6 bases). The CDR3 has 15 residues. V was clipped by 0 bases and J by 9 bases, with 15 bases between them. Germline CDR1 SGHDN, CDR2 FVKESK.

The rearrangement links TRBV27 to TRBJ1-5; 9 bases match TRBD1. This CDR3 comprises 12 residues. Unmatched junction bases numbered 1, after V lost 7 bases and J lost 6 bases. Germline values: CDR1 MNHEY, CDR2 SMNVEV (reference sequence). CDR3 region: CASKTGGQPQHF. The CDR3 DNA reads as TGTGCCAGCAAGACAGGGGGTCAGCCCCAGCATTTT.

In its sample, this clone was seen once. The CDR3 region is CASSSDRTGSPLHF. DNA for the CDR3: TGTGCCAGCAGCTCAGACAGGACGGGCTCACCCCTCCACTTT. V usage is TRBV5-4 and J usage is TRBJ1-6, with D perhaps matching TRBD1 (6 bases). CDR1 SGHNT and CDR2 YYREEE come from the germline V gene (reference sequence). V was trimmed by 3 bases and J by 10 bases, leaving 14 bases between them. This CDR3 region has 14 residues.

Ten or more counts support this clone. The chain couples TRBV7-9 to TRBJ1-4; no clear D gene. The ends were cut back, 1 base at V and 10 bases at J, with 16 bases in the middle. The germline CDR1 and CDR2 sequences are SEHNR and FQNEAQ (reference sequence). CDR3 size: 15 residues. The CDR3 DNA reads TGTGCCAGCAGCTTAGGGCCCAACTTAGCGGCAAAACTGTTTTTT. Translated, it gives CASSLGPNLAAKLFF.

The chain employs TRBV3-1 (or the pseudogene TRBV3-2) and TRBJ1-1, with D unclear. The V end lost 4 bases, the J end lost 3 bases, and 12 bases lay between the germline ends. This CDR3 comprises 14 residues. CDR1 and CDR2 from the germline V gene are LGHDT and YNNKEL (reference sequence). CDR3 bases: TGTGCCAGCAGCCGGACTGAGGGTTACACTGAAGCTTTCTTT. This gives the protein CASSRTEGYTEAFF.

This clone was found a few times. Here the CDR3 reads CASSEPGDGNQPQHF. Here the CDR3 DNA reads TGTGCCAGCAGTGAACCAGGGGATGGCAATCAGCCCCAGCATTTT. The V gene is TRBV25-1, the J gene TRBJ1-5; maybe TRBD1 (6 bases). The germline V gene has CDR1 MGHDK and CDR2 SYGVNS. The V gene lost 2 bases and the J gene lost 2 bases, with 10 bases spanning the gap. The CDR3 length is 15 residues.

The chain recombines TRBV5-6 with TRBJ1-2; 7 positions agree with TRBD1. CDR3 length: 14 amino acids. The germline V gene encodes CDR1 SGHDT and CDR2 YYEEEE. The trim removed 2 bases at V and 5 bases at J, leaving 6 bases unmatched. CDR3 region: CASSLVGQTYGYTF. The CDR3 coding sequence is TGTGCCAGCAGCTTAGTGGGACAGACATATGGCTACACCTTC.